The clone carrying this TCR beta chain was seen only once. The data derive from a study of cytomegalovirus exposure and HLA in healthy donors. The CDR3 totals 12 residues. Per germline, CDR1 MNHNS and CDR2 SASEGT. V lost 7 bases and J 4 bases, leaving 10 bases between the germline ends. This PCR relied on a set of 60 Vbeta primers and 13 Jbeta primers. Libraries were prepared by immunoSEQ multiplex PCR; TCRdb keeps only in-frame clonotypes and omits some of them. The sample lists under 200,000 clones; roughly 75% were seen once. This sequence joins TRBV6-1 and TRBJ1-1; D remains ambiguous. The material sequenced was PBMCs. This receptor was taken from a male donor in good health and CMV-seronegative. This CDR3 is CASIGGGTEAFF. CDR3 DNA: TGTGCCAGCATCGGCGGTGGCACTGAAGCTTTCTTT.